This T cell receptor beta chain emerged from a study of cytomegalovirus exposure and HLA in healthy donors. The PCR had 60 Vbeta and 13 Jbeta primers. This table comes from immunoSEQ multiplex PCR, and its TCRdb copy is limited to in-frame clones, with some not included. This sample has nearly 200,000 clones; 82% occur once, and the top ten carry 0.098%. The table lists this clone with a few counts. Per germline, CDR1 MNHEY and CDR2 SMNVEV (reference sequence). The CDR3 loop spans 15 amino acids. After removal of 5 bases from V and 7 bases from J, the junction contained 11 bases not matched to a gene.

The chain joins TRBV27 to TRBJ1-2; 9 nucleotides line up with TRBD1. The sequence was collected from a boy aged 2 to 9 in good health and CMV-seronegative. The sample taken for sequencing was PBMCs. CDR3 sequence: CASSPGTGLGGGYTF. The CDR3 region has the DNA TGTGCCAGCAGTCCCGGGACAGGGTTGGGGGGTGGCTACACCTTC.